These 15 T cell receptor beta chains share one sample of origin, sequenced in a study of metastatic and nonmetastatic thyroid tumors. With MiXCR, TCRdb reprocessed the PCR reads. The sample holds about 92,000 clones, about 16% seen once. Treatment of any kind had been given to no patient before thyroid surgery. Sequencing was carried out using blood. The receptors stem from a female donor with papillary thyroid cancer or a benign thyroid nodule (not recorded which). Some clones in this sample may be carry-over from other donors' samples.

This clone was picked up many times. The chain couples TRBV6-2 or TRBV6-3 to TRBJ1-2; 9 bases agree with TRBD1. Germline V gene lookup returns CDR1 MNHEY and CDR2 SVGEGT. Unmatched junction bases numbered 12, after V lost 6 bases and J lost 4 bases. This CDR3 contains 16 residues. Written as DNA, the CDR3 is TGTGCCAGCAGCTACGACCGGGACAGGGCTCCCTATGGCTACACCTTC. Translation: CASSYDRDRAPYGYTF.

This chain uses TRBV30 with TRBJ2-7; D is uncertain. The V end lost 5 bases, the J end lost 6 bases, and 11 bases lay between the germline ends. The CDR3 loop spans 11 amino acids. The germline gives CDR1 GTSNPN, CDR2 SVGIG (reference sequence). CDR3 residues: CAWGLVVEQYF. The CDR3 DNA sequence: TGTGCCTGGGGGCTGGTGGTCGAGCAGTACTTC.

This clone was seen at least ten times. This chain connects TRBV24-1 to TRBJ2-3; D is unclear. The V end was cut by 4 bases, the J end by 4 bases, with 11 bases between. Germline assignment: CDR1 KGHDR and CDR2 SFDVKD. The CDR3 totals 14 residues. The CDR3 DNA sequence: TGTGCCACCAGTGACCCAGGTGCATCAGATACGCAGTATTTT. Protein: CATSDPGASDTQYF.

V and J are TRBV6-5 and TRBJ2-7; a weak D match, TRBD1 (6 bases). Germline CDR1 is MNHEY and CDR2 is SVGAGI. V lost 5 bases and J lost 6, with 20 bases in between. The CDR3 spans 15 residues. This CDR3 is CASSLQGQQGAEQYF. The CDR3 DNA follows: TGTGCCAGCAGTCTACAGGGTCAACAGGGAGCCGAGCAGTACTTC.

This clone was seen many times. The rearrangement links TRBV28 to TRBJ2-7; a weak D match, TRBD2 (6 bases). This CDR3 comprises 16 residues. Germline V CDR1 and CDR2: MDHEN, SYDVKM. With 4 bases removed from V and 0 bases from J, the gap between germline ends came to 16 bases. The CDR3 nucleotides are TGTGCCAGCAGTTCCTACGGGGAAGCGGGCTCCTACGAGCAGTACTTC. It specifies CASSSYGEAGSYEQYF.

This clone showed up many times. The chain uses TRBV6-1 and TRBJ2-4, with D possibly TRBD2 on 6 matching bases. CDR3 length equals 16 residues. V dropped 7 bases and J dropped 0 bases, with 16 bases sitting between them. The germline V gene encodes CDR1 MNHNS and CDR2 SASEGT. As DNA, the CDR3 is TGTGCCAGCAAGGAGGGGCGTCCTCCAGCCAAAAACATTCAGTACTTC. Amino acids: CASKEGRPPAKNIQYF.

Points on this clone: Just one base apart from a much larger clone, this may be a read error. The genes are TRBV20-1 and TRBJ2-7, with D possibly being TRBD2 (7 bases). The CDR3 has 13 residues. CDR1 and CDR2 (germline): DFQATT, SNEGSKA (reference sequence). Trimming pared 6 bases from V and 7 bases from J, leaving 19 bases between. CDR3 sequence reads: CSAPLGGGGEQYF. The CDR3 DNA reads as TGCAGTGCCCCATTAGGGGGGGGCGGGGAGCAGTACTTC.

This clone was seen more than once but under ten times. The conserved final phenylalanine or tryptophan is absent from the CDR3, which likely points to a read error. The chain is built from TRBV25-1 and TRBJ2-3; 10 nucleotides agree with TRBD2. Germline-derived CDR1 and CDR2 are MGHDK and SYGVNS. V was pared by 1 base and J by 4 bases, with 2 bases of the junction left unmatched. The CDR3 runs 15 residues. CDR3 bases: TGTGCCAGCAGTGAATCCGGGACTAGCGCAGATACGCAGTATGTT. Its translation is CASSESGTSADTQYV.

This clone was recorded a few times. The chain recombines TRBV7-8 with TRBJ2-7, with D possibly matching TRBD1 (6 bases). V was pared by 5 bases and J by 3 bases, with 14 bases between. Germline assignment: CDR1 SGHVS and CDR2 FQNEAQ. The CDR3 contains 14 residues. The CDR3 sequence: CASSQRNRVYEQYF. The CDR3, as DNA: TGTGCCAGCAGCCAAAGAAACAGGGTCTACGAGCAGTACTTC.

Note on this clone: A read error is possible here, since a much larger clone lies one base away. This CDR3 is also generated by other DNA sequences in the sample. V is TRBV24-1 and J is TRBJ2-5, with D maybe TRBD2 (7 bases). This CDR3 region has 14 residues. Germline V gene lookup returns CDR1 KGHDR and CDR2 SFDVKD. This CDR3 reads CATSDLGGGETQYF. The CDR3 bases are TGCGCCACCAGTGATTTAGGGGGAGGGGAGACCCAGTACTTC.

In its sample, this clone was seen many times. The V and J genes are TRBV6-2 or TRBV6-3 and TRBJ1-1; D possibly corresponds to TRBD1 (5 bases). V was cut by 5 bases and J by 2 bases, with 9 bases left in between. The germline gives CDR1 MNHEY, CDR2 SVGEGT. The CDR3 contains 13 residues. CDR3 sequence reads: CASSGQRNTEAFF. CDR3 coding DNA: TGTGCCAGCAGTGGACAAAGAAACACTGAAGCTTTCTTT.

Comments on this clone: A much larger clone differs from this one at a single base, so this may be a read error. Distinct nucleotide sequences in the sample also encode this CDR3. The chain is built from TRBV24-1 and TRBJ2-5; TRBD1 or TRBD2 may be the D gene (5 bases each). CDR1 and CDR2 from the germline V gene are KGHDR and SFDVKD. The CDR3 has 17 amino acids. The CDR3 loop reads CATSDNLGAGSQETQYF. The CDR3 DNA is TGTGCCACCAGTGATAATCTTGGGGCAGGGAGTCAAGAGACACAGTACTTC.

This clone was seen at least ten times. Different DNA sequences within this sample yield the same CDR3. The chain couples TRBV7-9 to TRBJ2-5; 7 bases fit TRBD1. Germline-derived CDR1 and CDR2 are SEHNR and FQNEAQ (reference sequence). There are 15 residues in the CDR3. V lost 2 bases, J lost 4 bases, and 7 bases stayed unmatched. In nucleotides, the CDR3 is TGTGCCAGCAGCTTATTACCCGACAGGGCAGAGACCCAGTACTTC. Translation gives CASSLLPDRAETQYF.

The chain carries TRBV3-1 and TRBJ2-7, with 11 positions matching TRBD2. Per germline, CDR1 LGHDT and CDR2 YNNKEL (reference sequence). This CDR3 has 16 residues. J gave up 0 bases and V 5 bases, and 6 bases lay outside the gene matches. CDR3 protein: CASSSSTSGTSYEQYF. The CDR3 region has the DNA TGTGCCAGCAGCTCATCGACTAGCGGGACCTCCTACGAGCAGTACTTC.

This clone was picked up many times. The chain links TRBV28 to TRBJ1-6; 8 positions agree with TRBD1. There are 15 residues in the CDR3. Germline V CDR1 and CDR2: MDHEN, SYDVKM. V shed 7 bases and J 17 bases; nucleotides not matched to a gene: 19. CDR3 bases: TGTGCCAGCACCACAGGGGGGACGTGGGAAAACGGAGTCCACTTT. It codes for CASTTGGTWENGVHF.